Listed here are 10 T cell receptor beta chains from one sample, sequenced in a study of blood T cell repertoires in COVID-19. The table came from immunoSEQ multiplex PCR; TCRdb's copy has only in-frame clones and leaves some out. This sample has about 220,000 clones, with 80% found just once. The sample consisted of peripheral blood. These receptors were collected from a human donor in a cohort sampled during active COVID-19.

The chain joins TRBV3-1 (or the pseudogene TRBV3-2) to TRBJ2-6; possibly TRBD1 for D (5 bases). Germline V gene lookup returns CDR1 LGHDT and CDR2 YNNKEL (reference sequence). The V gene lost 0 bases and the J gene lost 0 bases, with 9 bases spanning the gap. This CDR3 spans 17 amino acids. CDR3 DNA sequence: TGTGCCAGCAGCCAAGACAGGGTTTTCTCTGGGGCCAACGTCCTGACTTTC. The encoded protein is CASSQDRVFSGANVLTF.

The chain couples TRBV5-1 to TRBJ2-1, with 11 nucleotides matching TRBD2. CDR3 length: 15 amino acids. The J segment lost 6 bases and the V segment lost 7 bases, leaving 9 bases of the junction unmatched. Germline assignment: CDR1 SGHRS and CDR2 YFSETQ. The DNA for the CDR3 is TGCGCCAGCCGTACCGGAGGGACTAGCGGCAATGAGCAGTTCTTC. This sequence encodes CASRTGGTSGNEQFF.

As for this clone: Different DNA sequences within this sample yield the same CDR3. The rearrangement uses TRBV2 and TRBJ2-7; 9 nucleotides match TRBD1. CDR1 and CDR2 from the germline V gene are SNHLY and FYNNEI. The CDR3 spans 13 residues. V gave up 7 bases and J gave up 3 bases; unmatched junction bases: 4. The CDR3 DNA follows: TGTGCCAGCATTCCGGACAGGGGCTACGAGCAGTACTTC. It codes for CASIPDRGYEQYF.

The chain carries TRBV28 and TRBJ1-2; 8 bases agree with TRBD1. Germline V gene data show CDR1 as MDHEN and CDR2 as SYDVKM. Losses at the gene ends were 3 bases for V and 4 bases for J; bases not matched to a gene: 4. CDR3 length: 14 amino acids. CDR3 sequence (DNA): TGTGCCAGCAGTTTTTTGACAGGGGCCTATGGCTACACCTTC. Its protein is CASSFLTGAYGYTF.

The rearrangement uses TRBV27 and TRBJ2-7; 11 bases align to TRBD2. The CDR3 has 17 amino acids. Unmatched junction bases numbered 8, after V lost 3 bases and J lost 1 base. The germline V gene encodes CDR1 MNHEY and CDR2 SMNVEV (reference sequence). This chain's CDR3 is CASSFQPTSGTSYEQYF. Here the CDR3 DNA reads TGTGCCAGCAGTTTTCAGCCGACTAGCGGGACTTCCTACGAGCAGTACTTC.

The V gene is TRBV4-2, the J gene TRBJ1-5, with TRBD1 matching 7 bases. The CDR3 is 16 amino acids. V shed 1 base, J shed 5 bases, and the junction held 8 bases outside the gene matches. Germline V gene data show CDR1 as LGHNA and CDR2 as YNFKEQ. The CDR3 loop is CASSQADRDSYQPQHF. The CDR3 nucleotides are TGTGCCAGCAGCCAAGCGGACCGGGACAGTTATCAGCCCCAGCATTTT.

The rearrangement links TRBV25-1 to TRBJ2-5; 8 positions agree with TRBD1. Unmatched junction bases numbered 7, after V lost 4 bases and J lost 6 bases. The CDR3 loop spans 14 amino acids. The germline CDR1 and CDR2 sequences are MGHDK and SYGVNS. The DNA for the CDR3 is TGTGCCAGCAGTGGTAGACAGGGGTTGCAGACCCAGTACTTC. This sequence encodes CASSGRQGLQTQYF.

This clone was observed a few times. The chain joins TRBV18 to TRBJ1-1; 9 positions agree with TRBD1. This CDR3 is built from 14 residues. Trimming cost V 5 bases and J 2 bases; bases outside gene matches: 3. In germline, CDR1 is KGHSH, CDR2 LQKENI. The CDR3 reads CASSSGQGNTEAFF. CDR3 nucleotide sequence: TGTGCCAGCTCATCGGGACAGGGCAACACTGAAGCTTTCTTT.

The CDR3 spells CAVADRVYNEQFF. The CDR3 coding sequence is TGTGCCGTCGCAGACAGGGTTTACAATGAGCAGTTCTTC. The J gene is TRBJ2-1, the V gene TRBV7-9; 7 positions match TRBD1. From germline, CDR1 is SEHNR and CDR2 FQNEAQ (reference sequence). J was trimmed by 4 bases and V by 11 bases; bases with no gene match: 8. The CDR3 consists of 13 residues.

The count of this clone is one. The gene calls are TRBV7-3 and TRBJ2-2; 9 positions match TRBD1. The CDR3 totals 15 residues. The V segment lost 3 bases and the J segment 1 base; nucleotides outside the gene matches: 0. The germline gives CDR1 SGHTA, CDR2 FQGTGA. The CDR3 reads CASSLGQGNTGELFF. The CDR3 coding sequence is TGTGCCAGCAGCTTGGGACAGGGGAACACCGGGGAGCTGTTTTTT.